This is a list of T cell receptor beta chains from one sample in a study of glioma-infiltrating T cells after dendritic cell vaccination. TCRdb keeps only in-frame clones here, not all; method: immunoSEQ multiplex PCR. The profile shows roughly 23,000 clones, about four fifths of them singletons. Sample: blood, taken before dendritic cell vaccination. The receptors shown here come from a human donor with glioblastoma. CDR3s include the opening cysteine and the closing phenylalanine or tryptophan. The order of the fields is V gene, J gene, D gene, clone size, CDR3 DNA, CDR3 protein. A D gene is named only where the DNA matches it firmly. Only some rows state a clone size, as once, few, many or a class for expanded clones.

TRBV7-3	TRBJ2-7	.	.	TGTGCCAGCAGCTTAAATGGCGGCGAGCAGTACTTC	CASSLNGGEQYF
TRBV7-2	TRBJ2-7	TRBD2	.	TGTGCCAGCAGCTTCGTTAGGACTAGCAGCTCCTACGAGCAGTACTTC	CASSFVRTSSSYEQYF
TRBV5-1	TRBJ2-1	.	.	TGCGCCAGCAGCTTGGAGGAGGGAGGTGGGAATGAGCAGTTCTTC	CASSLEEGGGNEQFF
TRBV2	TRBJ2-1	TRBD2	.	TGTGCCAGCAGAGGCGCTAGCGGCCGAAATGAGCAGTTCTTC	CASRGASGRNEQFF
TRBV4-3	TRBJ2-1	TRBD2	.	TGCGCCAGCAGCCAAGATCGGGTTAGCGGGGTTTACAATGAGCAGTTCTTC	CASSQDRVSGVYNEQFF
TRBV11-2	TRBJ2-1	TRBD2	.	TGTGCCAGCAGCTTATTCCCGGCTAGCGGGCCCAACAATGAGCAGTTCTTC	CASSLFPASGPNNEQFF
TRBV5-4	TRBJ1-2	TRBD1	.	TGTGCCAGCAGCTTGGGTTTGGGGACAGGGGGTTTTGGCTACACCTTC	CASSLGLGTGGFGYTF
TRBV19	TRBJ2-7	.	.	TGTGCCAGTAGTATAGCCTCAGGGAATCCTGGGGAGCAGTACTTC	CASSIASGNPGEQYF
TRBV28	TRBJ2-3	TRBD2	.	TGTGCCAGCAGTAGGACTAGCGTTGGAGATACGCAGTATTTT	CASSRTSVGDTQYF
TRBV5-4	TRBJ2-7	.	.	TGTGCCAGCAGTGAGGGCTTCTACGAGCAGTACTTC	CASSEGFYEQYF
TRBV5-1	TRBJ2-7	TRBD1	.	TGCGCCAGCAGCTATAGACAGGGGGCGCGACCCTACGAGCAGTACTTC	CASSYRQGARPYEQYF
TRBV7-3	TRBJ1-4	.	.	TGTGCCAGCTCGAGGACACTTGAACATGAAAAACTGTTTTTT	CASSRTLEHEKLFF
TRBV7-2	TRBJ2-7	TRBD1	.	TGTGCCAGCAGCAAACCGGGACAGGGCTACGAGCAGTACTTC	CASSKPGQGYEQYF
TRBV6-6	TRBJ2-7	TRBD1	.	TGTGCCAGCACCCCGACAGGGGTGGACGAGCAGTACTTC	CASTPTGVDEQYF
TRBV7-2	TRBJ2-7	TRBD2	once	TGTGCCAGCAGCTTAGACGCTAGCGGGAGCTCCTACGAGCAGTACTTC	CASSLDASGSSYEQYF
TRBV7-9	TRBJ2-7	TRBD1	.	TGTGCCAGCAGTCAACACGGCGACAGGGACTACGAGCAGTACTTC	CASSQHGDRDYEQYF
TRBV6-4	TRBJ2-2	TRBD2	.	TGTGCCAGCAGTGCTAGCGGGAGCACCGGGGAGCTGTTTTTT	CASSASGSTGELFF
TRBV5-1	TRBJ1-1	.	.	TGCGCCAGCAGCTTCCGAGAACAGGGTCTGAACACTGAAGCTTTCTTT	CASSFREQGLNTEAFF
TRBV30	TRBJ2-7	.	.	TGTGCCTGGAGTGTTATGGCGGGCAAAACCTACGAGCAGTACTTC	CAWSVMAGKTYEQYF
TRBV7-2	TRBJ2-3	.	.	TGTGCCAGCAGCCCGCGAGGGAGGAGGCCCCCTAGCACAGATACGCAGTATTTT	CASSPRGRRPPSTDTQYF
TRBV5-1	TRBJ2-7	TRBD2	.	TGCGCCAGCAGCCCCGGACTAGCGGGAGCGCAGTACGAGCAGTACTTC	CASSPGLAGAQYEQYF
TRBV28	TRBJ2-2	.	.	TGTGCCAGCCAGTCCCCAGCGGGCAACACCGGGGAGCTGTTTTTT	CASQSPAGNTGELFF